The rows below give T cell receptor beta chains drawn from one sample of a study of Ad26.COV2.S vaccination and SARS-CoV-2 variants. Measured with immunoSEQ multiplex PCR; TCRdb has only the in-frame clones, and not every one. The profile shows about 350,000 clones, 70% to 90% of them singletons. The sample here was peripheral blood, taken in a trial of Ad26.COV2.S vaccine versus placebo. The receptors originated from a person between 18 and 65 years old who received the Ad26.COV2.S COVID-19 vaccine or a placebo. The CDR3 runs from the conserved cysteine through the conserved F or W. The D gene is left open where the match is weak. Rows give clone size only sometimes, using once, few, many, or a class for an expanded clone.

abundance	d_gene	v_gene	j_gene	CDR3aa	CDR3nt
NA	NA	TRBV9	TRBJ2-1	CASSPFGTFSYNEQFF	TGTGCCAGCAGCCCCTTCGGGACCTTCTCCTACAATGAGCAGTTCTTC
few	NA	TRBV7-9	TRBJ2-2	CASSRKGDTGELFF	TGTGCCAGCAGCCGGAAGGGGGACACCGGGGAGCTGTTTTTT
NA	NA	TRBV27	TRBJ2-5	CASGIWGRSETQYF	TGTGCCAGCGGGATATGGGGCAGGTCAGAGACCCAGTACTTC
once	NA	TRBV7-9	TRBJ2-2	CASSGGARTGELFF	TGTGCCAGCAGTGGGGGGGCGAGGACCGGGGAGCTGTTTTTT
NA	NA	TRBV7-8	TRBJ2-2	CASSGGPNTGELFF	TGTGCCAGCAGCGGGGGGCCGAACACCGGGGAGCTGTTTTTT
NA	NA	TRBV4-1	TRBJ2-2	CASSLGLETANTGELFF	TGCGCCAGCAGCCTTGGGTTAGAGACTGCGAACACCGGGGAGCTGTTTTTT
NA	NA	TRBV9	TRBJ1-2	CASSVLLAGARDGYTF	TGTGCCAGCAGCGTTCTCCTCGCAGGGGCAAGGGATGGCTACACCTTC
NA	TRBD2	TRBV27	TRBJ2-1	CASSSLLAGEKSYNEQFF	TGTGCCAGCAGTTCATTACTAGCGGGAGAGAAGTCCTACAATGAGCAGTTCTTC
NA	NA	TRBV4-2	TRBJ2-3	CASSQGPSAGDTQYF	TGTGCCAGCAGCCAAGGTCCTAGCGCAGGGGATACGCAGTATTTT
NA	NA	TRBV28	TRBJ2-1	CASSTDNYNEQFF	TGTGCCAGCAGTACAGACAATTACAATGAGCAGTTCTTC
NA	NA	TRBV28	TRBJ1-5	CASFTLRGDQPQHF	TGTGCCAGCTTCACTTTGAGGGGAGATCAGCCCCAGCATTTT
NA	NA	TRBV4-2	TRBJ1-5	CASSQAPSLGRNQPQHF	TGTGCCAGCAGCCAAGCACCTAGCCTTGGGCGGAATCAGCCCCAGCATTTT
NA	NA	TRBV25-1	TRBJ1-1	CASSERTETEAFF	TGTGCCAGCAGTGAAAGGACAGAAACTGAAGCTTTCTTT
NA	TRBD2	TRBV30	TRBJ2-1	CAWSVGRGMLNEQFF	TGTGCCTGGAGTGTGGGGCGGGGGATGCTCAATGAGCAGTTCTTC
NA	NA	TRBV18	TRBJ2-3	CASSPLQGLSDTQYF	TGTGCCAGCTCACCATTACAGGGATTATCAGATACGCAGTATTTT
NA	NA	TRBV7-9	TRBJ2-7	CASSLVAYEQYF	TGTGCCAGCAGCTTGGTAGCCTACGAGCAGTACTTC
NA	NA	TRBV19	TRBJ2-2	CASRSGTLNTGELFF	TGTGCCAGTAGGTCCGGGACACTGAACACCGGGGAGCTGTTTTTT
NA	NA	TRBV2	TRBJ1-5	CASSWRGAQPQHF	TGTGCCAGCAGCTGGAGGGGGGCCCAGCCCCAGCATTTT
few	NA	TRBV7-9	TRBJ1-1	CASSLQGVSTEAFF	TGTGCCAGCAGCCTACAGGGCGTGAGTACTGAAGCTTTCTTT
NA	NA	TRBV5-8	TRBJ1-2	CASRVGLLPRYTF	TGTGCCAGCAGGGTGGGTCTCCTCCCCCGCTACACCTTC
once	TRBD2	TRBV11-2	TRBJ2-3	CASSLQRELSYTQYF	TGTGCCAGCAGCTTACAGCGGGAGCTTTCATATACGCAGTATTTT
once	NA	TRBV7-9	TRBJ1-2	CASSFTPLPGLHGYTF	TGTGCCAGCAGCTTTACGCCGCTACCGGGGCTTCATGGCTACACCTTC
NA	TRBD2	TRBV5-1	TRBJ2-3	CASSSGTSGHTDTQYF	TGCGCCAGCAGCTCCGGGACTAGCGGACACACAGATACGCAGTATTTT
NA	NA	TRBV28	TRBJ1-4	CASSLGTRGASNEKLFF	TGTGCCAGCAGTTTGGGGACTAGGGGGGCGAGTAATGAAAAACTGTTTTTT
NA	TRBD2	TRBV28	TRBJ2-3	CASSSLAGGSTDTQYF	TGTGCCAGCAGTTCCTTAGCGGGAGGGAGCACAGATACGCAGTATTTT
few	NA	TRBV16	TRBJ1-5	CASSPGTPFQHF	TGTGCCAGCAGCCCCGGGACCCCCTTTCAGCATTTT
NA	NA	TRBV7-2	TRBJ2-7	CASSLSGSSYEQYF	TGTGCCAGCAGCTTGTCGGGGAGCTCCTACGAGCAGTACTTC
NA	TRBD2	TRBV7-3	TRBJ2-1	CASSSYSGAFNEQFF	TGTGCCAGCAGCTCCTATAGCGGGGCCTTTAATGAGCAGTTCTTC
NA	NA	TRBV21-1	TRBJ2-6	CASSKVQGGASGANVLTF	TGTGCCAGCAGCAAAGTGCAAGGGGGCGCATCAGGGGCCAACGTCCTGACTTTC
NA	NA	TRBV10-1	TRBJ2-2	CASSESGVGAGELFF	TGCGCCAGCAGTGAGTCGGGGGTGGGCGCCGGGGAGCTGTTTTTT
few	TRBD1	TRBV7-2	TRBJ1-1	CASSSGQPISFF	TGTGCCAGCAGTTCGGGACAGCCAATAAGTTTCTTT
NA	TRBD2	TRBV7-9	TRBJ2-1	CASRLLAGAIRGNEQFF	TGTGCCAGCAGATTACTAGCGGGGGCAATTCGGGGCAATGAGCAGTTCTTC
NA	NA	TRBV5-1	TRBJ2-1	CASSGQGDPEEQFF	TGCGCCAGCAGCGGGCAGGGTGACCCTGAGGAGCAGTTCTTC
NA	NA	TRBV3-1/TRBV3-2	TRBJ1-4	CASSQDLGLSRGKLFF	TGTGCCAGCAGCCAAGATCTGGGATTATCTCGAGGAAAACTGTTTTTT
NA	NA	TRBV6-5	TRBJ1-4	CASSTRGSTNEKLFF	TGTGCCAGCAGTACCCGGGGGTCAACTAATGAAAAACTGTTTTTT
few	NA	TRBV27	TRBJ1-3	CASSLKPHSGNTIYF	TGTGCCAGCAGTTTAAAGCCGCACTCTGGAAACACCATATATTTT
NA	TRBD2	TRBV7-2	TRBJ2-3	CASSLAGTISTDTQYF	TGTGCCAGCAGCTTAGCAGGGACTATTAGCACAGATACGCAGTATTTT
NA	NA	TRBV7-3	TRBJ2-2	CASSFESTGELFF	TGTGCCAGCAGCTTCGAAAGCACCGGGGAGCTGTTTTTT
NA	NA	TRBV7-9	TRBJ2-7	CASGYSSYEQYF	TGTGCCAGCGGTTACAGCTCCTACGAGCAGTACTTC
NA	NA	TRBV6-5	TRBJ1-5	CASSSRSNQPQHF	TGTGCCAGCAGTTCCAGGTCCAATCAGCCCCAGCATTTT
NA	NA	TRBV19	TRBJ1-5	CASSIGVQPQHF	TGTGCCAGTAGTATAGGGGTTCAGCCCCAGCATTTT
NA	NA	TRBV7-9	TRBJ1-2	CASSLGRQAVYGYTF	TGTGCCAGCAGCTTAGGAAGACAGGCCGTATATGGCTACACCTTC
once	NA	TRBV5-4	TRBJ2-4	CASSYDGRDIQYF	TGTGCCAGCAGCTACGACGGAAGGGACATTCAGTACTTC
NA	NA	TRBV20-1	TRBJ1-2	CSASQYGYTF	TGCAGTGCCTCTCAGTATGGCTACACCTTC
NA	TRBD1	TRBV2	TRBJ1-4	CASSEDRGDEKLFF	TGTGCCAGCAGTGAGGACAGGGGGGATGAAAAACTGTTTTTT
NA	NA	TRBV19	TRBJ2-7	CASSIMTGTNEQYF	TGTGCCAGTAGTATAATGACGGGAACAAACGAGCAGTACTTC
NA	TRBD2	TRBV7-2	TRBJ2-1	CASTPPLSGRGNEQFF	TGTGCCAGCACCCCGCCCCTTAGCGGGAGGGGCAATGAGCAGTTCTTC
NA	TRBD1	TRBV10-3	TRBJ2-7	CAIGQGQTDTNYEQYF	TGTGCCATCGGCCAGGGACAGACAGACACTAACTACGAGCAGTACTTC
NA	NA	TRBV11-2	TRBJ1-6	CASRLSSYNSPLHF	TGTGCCAGCCGTCTGAGCTCCTATAATTCACCCCTCCACTTT
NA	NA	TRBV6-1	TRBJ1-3	CASSEGLGGVGNTIYF	TGTGCCAGCAGTGAAGGTCTGGGTGGGGTCGGAAACACCATATATTTT
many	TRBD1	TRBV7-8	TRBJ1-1	CASNPLTGRNTEAFF	TGTGCCAGCAACCCTCTGACAGGGAGGAACACTGAAGCTTTCTTT
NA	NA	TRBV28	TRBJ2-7	CASRRATYEQYF	TGTGCCAGCAGAAGGGCTACCTACGAGCAGTACTTC
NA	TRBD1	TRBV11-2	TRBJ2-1	CASSTWDRGSNEQFF	TGTGCCAGCAGCACCTGGGACAGGGGAAGCAATGAGCAGTTCTTC
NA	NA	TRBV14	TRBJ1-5	CASSQEKYSNQPQHF	TGTGCCAGCAGCCAAGAAAAATATAGCAATCAGCCCCAGCATTTT
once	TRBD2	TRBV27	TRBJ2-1	CASSLSAGDSYNEQFF	TGTGCCAGCAGTCTGTCAGCGGGGGACTCCTACAATGAGCAGTTCTTC
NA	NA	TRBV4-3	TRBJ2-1	CASSLGRHNEQFF	TGCGCCAGCAGTCTCGGACGGCACAATGAGCAGTTCTTC